These 25 T cell receptor beta chains share one sample of origin, sequenced in a study of post-analysis software for immune sequencing data. cDNA libraries of TCR beta carried unique molecular identifiers. From the PCR reads, TCRdb called clonotypes with MiXCR, one entry per CDR3 protein. This table has 450,000 or so distinct CDR3 sequences, over 35% appearing once. Notes on the study in general: Controls showed lower frequencies than patients for a handful of TRBV segments, and TRBV5-6, TRBV5-1 and TRBV20-1 were among these.

These receptors have no identified antigens. Sequencing was performed on blood. The receptors were sampled from a girl aged 10 to 17 with multiple sclerosis.

This chain joins TRBV3-1 and TRBJ2-7; D may be TRBD2 (5 bases). This CDR3 is 15 amino acids long. Germline assignment: CDR1 LGHDT and CDR2 YNNKEL (reference sequence). V was trimmed by 3 bases and J by 2 bases, leaving 14 bases between them. Written as DNA, the CDR3 is TGTGCCAGCAGCCAGCGCGGGCCGGTGGCCTACGAGCAGTACTTC. Translating gives CASSQRGPVAYEQYF.

The chain joins TRBV27 to TRBJ2-1; no firm D call. The CDR3 sequence is 13 residues long. Germline V gene lookup returns CDR1 MNHEY and CDR2 SMNVEV (reference sequence). V gave up 0 bases and J gave up 2 bases, with 2 bases separating them. The CDR3 protein is CASSLSAYNEQFF. The CDR3 bases are TGTGCCAGCAGTTTATCGGCCTACAATGAGCAGTTCTTC.

J is TRBJ2-5 and V is TRBV12-3 or TRBV12-4, with a weak D call TRBD2 (5 bases). The V end lost 6 bases, the J end lost 11 bases, and 22 bases lay between the germline ends. There are 14 residues in the CDR3. This chain's CDR3 is CASSTGVPSNEQYF. CDR3 coding DNA: TGTGCCAGCAGCACCGGGGTCCCCTCCAATGAGCAGTACTTC.

The J gene is TRBJ2-7, the V gene TRBV7-2; D not resolved. V shed 1 base and J shed 6 bases, with 13 bases lying between them. The CDR3 is 14 amino acids. CDR1 SGHTA and CDR2 FQGNSA come from the germline V gene. In DNA form, the CDR3 reads TGTGCCAGCAGCTTAGGAAACTCCGCTGGCGAGCAGTACTTC. Translating it yields CASSLGNSAGEQYF.

This chain uses TRBV7-8 with TRBJ2-7; possible D gene TRBD1, 5 bases. The DNA end is more similar to TRBJ2-5, so the J call may be wrong. The CDR3 has 14 residues. The germline V gene encodes CDR1 SGHVS and CDR2 FQNEAQ. The CDR3 DNA is TGTGCCAGCAGCCAAGACAGCATACAAGAGACCCAGTACTTC. Amino acids: CASSQDSIQETQYF.

The CDR3 region has the DNA TGTGCCAGCAGCTCTGGACAGGCCGGGGGGTGGGCTGAAGCTTTCTTT. As protein: CASSSGQAGGWAEAFF. The V call is TRBV5-6, the J call TRBJ1-1; 7 nucleotides match TRBD1. The germline gives CDR1 SGHDT, CDR2 YYEEEE. This CDR3 spans 16 amino acids. Trimming removed 3 bases from V and 6 bases from J; junction bases left unmatched: 14. The full variable domain, in which reference TRBV5-6 and TRBJ1-1 provide the parts outside the CDR3, is DAGVTQSPTHLIKTRGQQVTLRCSPKSGHDTVSWYQQALGQGPQFIFQYYEEEERQRGNFPDRFSGHQFPNYSSELNVNALLLGDSALYLCASSSGQAGGWAEAFFGQGTRLTVV.

At least ten counts were recorded for this clonotype. V is TRBV9 and J is TRBJ2-7; D is perhaps TRBD2 (6 bases). CDR1 and CDR2 (germline): SGDLS, YYNGEE. The CDR3 consists of 14 residues. The V gene lost 3 bases and the J gene lost 7 bases, with 17 bases spanning the gap. The chain's CDR3 is CASSATGLNSEQYF. The CDR3 DNA sequence: TGTGCCAGCAGCGCCACAGGACTAAACTCGGAGCAGTACTTC.

This clonotype was seen more than once but under ten times. The CDR3 loop is CASSERYAIYEQYF. CDR3 nucleotides: TGTGCCAGCAGCGAAAGATACGCTATCTACGAGCAGTACTTC. The chain employs TRBV7-9 and TRBJ2-7, with D hard to call. V was pared by 5 bases and J by 3 bases, with 14 bases between. CDR1 is SEHNR, CDR2 FQNEAQ, per germline (reference sequence). The CDR3 runs to 14 residues.

This chain connects TRBV14 to TRBJ1-5; TRBD1 agrees at 11 bases. V lost 3 bases and J lost 6; bases outside the gene matches: 10. The CDR3 is 17 amino acids. Germline V gene sequence: CDR1 SGHDN, CDR2 FVKESK. The CDR3, as DNA: TGTGCCAGCAGCCATTGGACAGGGGGCGCGTGGGTTCAGCCCCAGCATTTT. Protein sequence: CASSHWTGGAWVQPQHF.

V gene TRBV20-1 combines with J gene TRBJ2-3; 9 bases align to TRBD2. Germline trimming cut 3 bases from V and 0 bases from J; bases unmatched to any gene: 10. Looked up from germline, CDR1 is DFQATT and CDR2 is SNEGSKA (reference sequence). The CDR3 extends over 17 amino acids. The CDR3 here is CSASPTIAGVSTDTQYF. The CDR3, as DNA: TGCAGTGCTAGCCCCACCATAGCGGGAGTGAGCACAGATACGCAGTATTTT.

Concerning this clonotype itself: One junction end disagrees with the germline gene, perhaps due to a read error. The chain uses TRBV29-1 and TRBJ2-3; 7 bases map to TRBD2. Germline V gives CDR1 SQVTM, CDR2 ANQGSEA. The CDR3 runs to 10 residues. CDR3 sequence (DNA): TGCAGCGTTGCGGCGGGAGAGGGCCCCTTT. Encoded protein: CSVAAGEGPF.

This clonotype was seen only once. The rearrangement joins TRBV4-2 to TRBJ2-1; 13 bases align to TRBD2. Unmatched junction bases numbered 10, after V lost 3 bases and J lost 8 bases. Per germline, CDR1 LGHNA and CDR2 YNFKEQ. CDR3 length: 17 amino acids. The DNA for the CDR3 is TGTGCCAGCAGCCATGGACCGAGGACTAGCGGGAGCTATGAGCAGTTCTTC. This encodes CASSHGPRTSGSYEQFF.

DNA for the CDR3: TGCAGTGCTAGAGATGTGACAGGGATCTACGAGCAGTACTTC. Protein: CSARDVTGIYEQYF. The chain carries TRBV20-1 and TRBJ2-7; TRBD1 aligns across 7 bases. This CDR3 spans 14 amino acids. J was trimmed by 3 bases and V by 0 bases; bases with no gene match: 5. CDR1 is DFQATT, CDR2 SNEGSKA, per germline (reference sequence).

This clonotype was seen a single time. The rearrangement uses TRBV5-1 and TRBJ2-5, with 7 bases identical to TRBD1. Germline CDR1 and CDR2: SGHRS and YFSETQ. The CDR3 has 14 residues. V was clipped by 5 bases and J by 2 bases; unmatched bases: 6. This CDR3 reads CASRQPGQQETQYF. CDR3 coding DNA: TGCGCCAGCAGACAACCGGGACAGCAAGAGACCCAGTACTTC.

The chain uses TRBV6-1 and TRBJ2-7; D remains unclear. Trimming cost V 2 bases and J 2 bases, with 13 bases left between them. Germline lookup yields CDR1 MNHNS and CDR2 SASEGT. CDR3 length equals 15 residues. DNA for the CDR3: TGTGCCAGCAGTGAATACCCTGGAGTGGCCTACGAGCAGTACTTC. Translating gives CASSEYPGVAYEQYF.

This clonotype was detected once. V usage is TRBV12-5 and J usage is TRBJ2-5; possibly TRBD1 for D (6 bases). The germline V gene has CDR1 LGHNT and CDR2 FRNRAP. The CDR3 extends over 13 amino acids. V was cut by 3 bases and J by 4 bases, with 9 bases left in between. CDR3 nucleotide sequence: TGTGCTAGTGGTTTAGGGACAACAGAGACCCAGTACTTC. This sequence encodes CASGLGTTETQYF.

The rearrangement links TRBV6-2 or TRBV6-3 to TRBJ1-2; maybe TRBD1 (5 bases). The CDR3 is made up of 11 amino acids. Germline V gives CDR1 MNHEY, CDR2 SVGEGT. V was shortened by 8 bases and J by 8 bases, with 12 bases between the two germline ends. The CDR3 protein is CASWGVSGYTF. CDR3 DNA sequence: TGTGCCAGCTGGGGCGTGTCCGGCTACACCTTC.

The rearrangement uses TRBV7-2 and TRBJ2-1, with 10 nucleotides matching TRBD1. Germline V gives CDR1 SGHTA, CDR2 FQGNSA. The ends lost 3 bases at V and 0 bases at J; junction bases unmatched: 5. This CDR3 spans 17 amino acids. CDR3 sequence: CASSFQTGGYSYNEQFF. CDR3 sequence (DNA): TGTGCCAGCAGCTTTCAGACAGGGGGCTACTCCTACAATGAGCAGTTCTTC.

The chain employs TRBV20-1 and TRBJ2-2; TRBD1 matches 8 bases. Germline trimming cut 4 bases from V and 4 bases from J; bases unmatched to any gene: 8. The CDR3 covers 15 residues. The germline V gene encodes CDR1 DFQATT and CDR2 SNEGSKA (reference sequence). The CDR3 bases are TGCAGTGCTATCGTTACAGGGGGTATCACCGGGGAGCTGTTTTTT. It yields the protein CSAIVTGGITGELFF.

The chain combines TRBV5-1 with TRBJ2-1; 11 bases agree with TRBD2. The CDR3 extends over 15 amino acids. Looked up from germline, CDR1 is SGHRS and CDR2 is YFSETQ. V was clipped by 5 bases and J by 4 bases; unmatched bases: 5. The DNA for the CDR3 is TGCGCCAGCAGGCCCGGGACTAGCGGTTACAATGAGCAGTTCTTC. It specifies CASRPGTSGYNEQFF. Full variable domain (remainder filled in from reference TRBV5-1 and TRBJ2-1): KAGVTQTPRYLIKTRGQQVTLSCSPISGHRSVSWYQQTPGQGLQFLFEYFSETQRNKGNFPGRFSGRQFSNSRSEMNVSTLELGDSALYLCASRPGTSGYNEQFFGPGTRLTVL.

The chain combines TRBV7-8 with TRBJ2-3, with 8 bases lining up with TRBD2. V lost 5 bases and J lost 4; bases outside the gene matches: 14. This CDR3 is built from 17 residues. CDR1 and CDR2 (germline): SGHVS, FQNEAQ. The CDR3 DNA sequence: TGTGCCAGCAGCCGAACAAGGCCAGCGGGAGTCGCAGATACGCAGTATTTT. Translated, it gives CASSRTRPAGVADTQYF. Filled out from reference TRBV7-8 and TRBJ2-3, the complete variable domain reads GAGVSQSPRYKVAKRGQDVALRCDPISGHVSLFWYQQALGQGPEFLTYFQNEAQLDKSGLPSDRFFAERPEGSVSTLKIQRTQQEDSAVYLCASSRTRPAGVADTQYFGPGTRLTVL.

This clonotype has more than one count but fewer than ten. The chain joins TRBV29-1 to TRBJ2-3; TRBD1 agrees at 8 bases. V was pared by 2 bases and J by 7 bases, with 11 bases of the junction left unmatched. The length of the CDR3 is 15 residues. Germline assignment: CDR1 SQVTM and CDR2 ANQGSEA. The CDR3 sequence is CSVELDREPPNTQYF. CDR3 in DNA: TGCAGCGTTGAATTGGACAGGGAACCCCCTAATACGCAGTATTTT.

This chain joins TRBV6-5 and TRBJ2-3; 7 nucleotides line up with TRBD2. Germline values: CDR1 MNHEY, CDR2 SVGAGI. Trimming cost V 0 bases and J 5 bases; bases outside gene matches: 8. CDR3 size: 16 residues. The DNA for the CDR3 is TGTGCCAGCAGTTACTCCTCTGGGGGGGAGGGAGATACGCAGTATTTT. Amino acids: CASSYSSGGEGDTQYF.

This rearrangement joins TRBV6-5 to TRBJ1-6, with a tentative D call TRBD1 (5 bases). V lost 2 bases and J lost 8, with 13 bases in between. Germline CDR1 is MNHEY and CDR2 is SVGAGI. CDR3 length: 15 residues. Written as DNA, the CDR3 is TGTGCCAGCAGTTACGACGGGACCGCCGATTCACCCCTCCACTTT. Its protein is CASSYDGTADSPLHF.

As concerns this clonotype: One junction end does not reproduce the germline sequence, and a read error may be involved. The V gene is TRBV29-1, the J gene TRBJ2-3; D could derive from TRBD1 or TRBD2 (7 bases each). The CDR3 contains 15 residues. Germline lookup yields CDR1 SQVTM and CDR2 ANQGSEA. The CDR3 protein is CSVEDSGGDTGTQYF. CDR3 DNA sequence: TGCAGCGTTGAAGATTCAGGGGGGGACACAGGTACGCAGTATTTT.